This TCR beta chain is drawn from a study of molecular identifiers for immune sequencing clone quantification. TCRdb processed the PCR reads anew with MiXCR; each CDR3 protein has one entry. The sample has about 89,000 distinct CDR3 sequences; over 15% are singletons. This clonotype was seen repeatedly, ten times or more. This CDR3 is built from 15 residues. Germline V gene sequence: CDR1 MNHEY, CDR2 SVGEGT. Trimming left V 7 bases short and J 3 bases short, with 15 bases between. Sequencing was done on a sample of naive CD8+ T cells from blood, with Jurkat cell RNA spiked in. Subset denoted: FACS-sorted CD8+CD4-CCR7+CD45RA+ naive T cells. The sequence came from a human donor in good health. Some libraries in this study had Jurkat cell RNA spiked in. The chain has TRBV6-2 or TRBV6-3 and TRBJ2-2; D not certain. The CDR3 DNA follows: TGTGCCAGCATTTTAGAATTTCCGGACACCGGGGAGCTGTTTTTT. This sequence encodes CASILEFPDTGELFF.